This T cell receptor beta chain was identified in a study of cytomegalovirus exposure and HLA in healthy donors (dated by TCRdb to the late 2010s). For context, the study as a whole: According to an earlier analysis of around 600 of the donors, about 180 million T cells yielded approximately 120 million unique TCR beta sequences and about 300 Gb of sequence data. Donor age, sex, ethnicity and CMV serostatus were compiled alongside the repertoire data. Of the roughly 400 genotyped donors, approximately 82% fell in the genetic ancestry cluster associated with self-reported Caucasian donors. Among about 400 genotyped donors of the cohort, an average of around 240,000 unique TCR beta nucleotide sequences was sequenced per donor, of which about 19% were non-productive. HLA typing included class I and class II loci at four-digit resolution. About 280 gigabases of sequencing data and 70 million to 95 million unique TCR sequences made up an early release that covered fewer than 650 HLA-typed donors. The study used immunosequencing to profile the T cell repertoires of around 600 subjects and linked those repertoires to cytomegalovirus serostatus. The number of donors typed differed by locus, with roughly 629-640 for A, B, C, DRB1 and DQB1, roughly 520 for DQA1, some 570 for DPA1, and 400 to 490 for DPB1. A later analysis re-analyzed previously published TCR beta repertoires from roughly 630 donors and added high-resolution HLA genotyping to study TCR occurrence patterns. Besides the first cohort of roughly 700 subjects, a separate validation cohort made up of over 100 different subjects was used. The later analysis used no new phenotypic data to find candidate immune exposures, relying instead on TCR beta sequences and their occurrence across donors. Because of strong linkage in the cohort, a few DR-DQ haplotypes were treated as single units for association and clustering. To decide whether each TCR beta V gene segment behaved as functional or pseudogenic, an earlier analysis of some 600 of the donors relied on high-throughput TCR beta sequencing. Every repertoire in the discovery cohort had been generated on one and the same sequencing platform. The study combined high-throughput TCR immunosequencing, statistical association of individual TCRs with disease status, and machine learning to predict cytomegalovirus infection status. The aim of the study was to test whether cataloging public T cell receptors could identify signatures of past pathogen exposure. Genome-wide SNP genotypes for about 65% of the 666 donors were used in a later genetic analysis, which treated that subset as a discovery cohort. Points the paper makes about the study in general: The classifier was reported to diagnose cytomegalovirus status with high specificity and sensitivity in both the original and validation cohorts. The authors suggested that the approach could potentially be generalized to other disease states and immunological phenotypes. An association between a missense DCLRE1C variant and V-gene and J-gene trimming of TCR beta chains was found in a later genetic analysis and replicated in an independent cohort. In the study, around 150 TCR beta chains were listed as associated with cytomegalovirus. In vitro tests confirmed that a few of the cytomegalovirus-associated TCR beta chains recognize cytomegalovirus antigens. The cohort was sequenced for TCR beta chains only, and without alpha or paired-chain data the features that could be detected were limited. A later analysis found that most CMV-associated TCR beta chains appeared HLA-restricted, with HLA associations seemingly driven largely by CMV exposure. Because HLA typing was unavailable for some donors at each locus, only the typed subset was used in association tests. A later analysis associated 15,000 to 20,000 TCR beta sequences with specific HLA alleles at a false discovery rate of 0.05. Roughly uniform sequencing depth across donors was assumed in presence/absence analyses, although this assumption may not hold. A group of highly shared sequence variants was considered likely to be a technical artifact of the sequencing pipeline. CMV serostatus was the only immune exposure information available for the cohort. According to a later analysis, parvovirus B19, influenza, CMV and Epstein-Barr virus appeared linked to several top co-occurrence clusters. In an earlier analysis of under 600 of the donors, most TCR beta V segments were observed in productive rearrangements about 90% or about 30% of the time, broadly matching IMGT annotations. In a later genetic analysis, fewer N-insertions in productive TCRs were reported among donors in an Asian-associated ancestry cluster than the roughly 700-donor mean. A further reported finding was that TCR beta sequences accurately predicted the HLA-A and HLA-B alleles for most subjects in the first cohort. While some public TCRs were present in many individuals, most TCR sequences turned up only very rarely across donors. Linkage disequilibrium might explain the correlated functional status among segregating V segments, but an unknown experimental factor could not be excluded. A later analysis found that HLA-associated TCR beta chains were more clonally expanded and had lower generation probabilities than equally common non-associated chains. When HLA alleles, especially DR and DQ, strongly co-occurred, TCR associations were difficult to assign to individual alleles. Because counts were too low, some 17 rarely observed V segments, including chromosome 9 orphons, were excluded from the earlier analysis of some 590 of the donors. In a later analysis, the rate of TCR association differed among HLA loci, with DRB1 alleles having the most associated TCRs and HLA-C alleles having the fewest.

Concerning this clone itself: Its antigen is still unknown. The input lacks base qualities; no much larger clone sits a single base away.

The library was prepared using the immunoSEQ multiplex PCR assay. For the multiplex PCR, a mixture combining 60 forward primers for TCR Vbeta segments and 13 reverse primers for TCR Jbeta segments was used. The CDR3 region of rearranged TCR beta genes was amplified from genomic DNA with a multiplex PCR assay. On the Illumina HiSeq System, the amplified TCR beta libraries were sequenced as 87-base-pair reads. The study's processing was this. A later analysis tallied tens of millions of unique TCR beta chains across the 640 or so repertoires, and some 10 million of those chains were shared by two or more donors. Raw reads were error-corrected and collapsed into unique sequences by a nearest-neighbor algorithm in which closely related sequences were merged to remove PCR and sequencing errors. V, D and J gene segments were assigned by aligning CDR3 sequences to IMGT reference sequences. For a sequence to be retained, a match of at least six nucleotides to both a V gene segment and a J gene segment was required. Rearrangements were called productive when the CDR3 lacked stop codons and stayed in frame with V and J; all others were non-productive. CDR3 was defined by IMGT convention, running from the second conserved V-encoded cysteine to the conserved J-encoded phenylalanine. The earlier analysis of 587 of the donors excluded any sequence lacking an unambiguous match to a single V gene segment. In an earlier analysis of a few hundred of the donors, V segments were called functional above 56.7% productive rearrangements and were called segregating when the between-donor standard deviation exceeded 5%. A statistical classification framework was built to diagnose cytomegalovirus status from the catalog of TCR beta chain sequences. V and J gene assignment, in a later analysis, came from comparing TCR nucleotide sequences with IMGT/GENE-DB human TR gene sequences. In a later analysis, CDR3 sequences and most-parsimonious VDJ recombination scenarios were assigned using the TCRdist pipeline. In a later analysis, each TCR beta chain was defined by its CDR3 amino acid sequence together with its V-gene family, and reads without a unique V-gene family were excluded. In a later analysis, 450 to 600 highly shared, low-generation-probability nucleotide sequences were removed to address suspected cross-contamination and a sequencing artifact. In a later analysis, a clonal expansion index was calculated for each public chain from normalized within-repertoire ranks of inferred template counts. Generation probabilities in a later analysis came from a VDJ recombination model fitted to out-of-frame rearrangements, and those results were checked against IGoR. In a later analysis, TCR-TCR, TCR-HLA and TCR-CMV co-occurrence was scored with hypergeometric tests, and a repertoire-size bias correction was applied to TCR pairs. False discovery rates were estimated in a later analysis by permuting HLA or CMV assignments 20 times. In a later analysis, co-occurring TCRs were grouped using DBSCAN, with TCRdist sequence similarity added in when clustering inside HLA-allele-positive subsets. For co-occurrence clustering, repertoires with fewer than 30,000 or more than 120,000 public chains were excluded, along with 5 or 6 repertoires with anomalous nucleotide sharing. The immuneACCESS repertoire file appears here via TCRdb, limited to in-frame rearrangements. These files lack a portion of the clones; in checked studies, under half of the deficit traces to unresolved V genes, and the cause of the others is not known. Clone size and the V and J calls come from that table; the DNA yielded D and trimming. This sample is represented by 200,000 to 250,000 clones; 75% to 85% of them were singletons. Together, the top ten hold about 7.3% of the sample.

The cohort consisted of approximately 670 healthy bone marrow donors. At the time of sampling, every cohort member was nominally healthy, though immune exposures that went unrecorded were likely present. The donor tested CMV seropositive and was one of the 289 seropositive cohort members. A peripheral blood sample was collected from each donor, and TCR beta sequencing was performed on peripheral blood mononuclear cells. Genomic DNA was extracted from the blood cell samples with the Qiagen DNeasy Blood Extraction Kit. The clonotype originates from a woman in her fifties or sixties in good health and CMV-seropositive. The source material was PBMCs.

The nucleotides read TGTGCCAGCAGCTCCCCGGACAGGGTGTACGAGCAGTACTTC. This codes for CASSSPDRVYEQYF. This sequence uses TRBV11-2 and TRBJ2-7; TRBD1 aligns with 8 central bases. The CDR3 contains 14 residues, cysteine and phenylalanine counted. This entry keeps only the CDR3 DNA: 42 bases, framed from base 1. CDR1 and CDR2, looked up from the germline V gene, are SGHAT and FQNNGV. Unmatched junction bases come to 6, with V trimmed by 4 bases and J by 4 bases.